This T cell receptor beta chain was documented in a study of OX40 agonist ivuxolimab in advanced cancers. Overall study: About 44% of patients had received prior checkpoint inhibitor therapy. Study-level points and caveats: In a subset of nonresponders, normalized T-cell clonal expansion was also low.

The method was immunoSEQ multiplex PCR; TCRdb's version includes in-frame clones alone and lacks a portion of them. The table includes about 64,000 clones, 75% to 95% detected once. In regard to this clone: Its target is unknown.

The germline V gene encodes CDR1 SGHTA and CDR2 FQGTGA. V trimming: 9 bases; J trimming: 0 bases; junction bases outside the gene matches: 6. The CDR3 length is 16 residues. The TCR was taken from an adult with an advanced solid tumor such as melanoma, head and neck, liver or kidney cancer. The chain combines TRBV7-3 with TRBJ2-1; 12 nucleotides line up with TRBD2. This sample comprised CD4+ or CD8+ T cells sorted from blood, obtained in a trial of the OX40 agonist ivuxolimab. DNA of the CDR3: TGTGCCAGTCAGCTAGCGGGAGGGAGCTCCTACAATGAGCAGTTCTTC. Its translation is CASQLAGGSSYNEQFF.